These 4 T cell receptor beta chains came from one sample sequenced in a study of PD-1 blockade in classical Hodgkin lymphoma. Assay: immunoSEQ multiplex PCR; the TCRdb copy retains only in-frame clones and omits some. The profile shows approximately 99,000 clones, around 89% of them singletons. Relapses following autologous stem cell transplantation were seen in all patients, with brentuximab vedotin exposure varying. The input for sequencing was peripheral blood mononuclear cells (PBMCs), taken before the second cycle of nivolumab. Source of these receptors: a human donor with classical Hodgkin lymphoma.

V usage is TRBV9 and J usage is TRBJ2-7; no definite D call. The CDR3 totals 14 residues. Germline V gene sequence: CDR1 SGDLS, CDR2 YYNGEE. With 0 bases removed from V and 0 bases from J, the gap between germline ends came to 7 bases. CDR3 sequence (DNA): TGTGCCAGCAGCGTAGGCGGAAGCTCCTACGAGCAGTACTTC. Amino acid sequence: CASSVGGSSYEQYF.

The chain combines TRBV19 with TRBJ1-2; D unclear. The V and J ends lost 9 bases and 8 bases respectively, with 10 bases between them. The CDR3 has 10 residues. From germline, CDR1 is LNHDA and CDR2 SQIVND (reference sequence). The CDR3 DNA is TGTGCCAGCGAAGGGTTCGGCTACACCTTC. It specifies CASEGFGYTF.

The chain links TRBV7-2 to TRBJ2-4, with D maybe TRBD1 (6 bases). The CDR3 covers 18 residues. Germline CDR1 and CDR2: SGHTA and FQGNSA. With 5 bases removed from V and 4 bases from J, the gap between germline ends came to 24 bases. CDR3 nucleotide sequence: TGTGCCAGCAGCCCCAGGGTGGTTATGTTGGGACAAAAAAACATTCAGTACTTC. Its protein is CASSPRVVMLGQKNIQYF.

This rearrangement joins TRBV30 to TRBJ1-6; unclear D gene. With 4 bases removed from V and 4 bases from J, the gap between germline ends came to 14 bases. Per the germline V gene, CDR1 is GTSNPN and CDR2 is SVGIG (reference sequence). This CDR3 has 15 residues. CDR3 in DNA: TGTGCCTGGAAGACGGAGAACACATATAATTCACCCCTCCACTTT. This encodes CAWKTENTYNSPLHF.